These 27 T cell receptor beta chains were all obtained from the same sample, sequenced in a study. The table came from immunoSEQ multiplex PCR; TCRdb's copy has only in-frame clones and leaves some out. This table has around 50,000 clones, more than 85% appearing once. Sequenced material: PBMCs. All receptors derive from a man aged 35 to 55 with rheumatoid arthritis.

This clone occurred a few times. The chain joins TRBV5-6 to TRBJ1-6; 9 bases agree with TRBD1. Germline V CDR1 and CDR2: SGHDT, YYEEEE. After removal of 0 bases from V and 7 bases from J, the junction contained 2 bases not matched to a gene. The CDR3 sequence is 15 residues long. In DNA, the CDR3 is TGTGCCAGCAGCTTGGTGGGGACAGGGAATTCACCCCTCCACTTT. This sequence encodes CASSLVGTGNSPLHF.

This chain connects TRBV5-1 to TRBJ1-3; D uncertain. The V end lost 3 bases, the J end lost 0 bases, and 10 bases lay between the germline ends. The germline gives CDR1 SGHRS, CDR2 YFSETQ. The length of the CDR3 is 15 residues. The CDR3 DNA reads as TGCGCCAGCAGCTCTGAGGATCTCTCTGGAAACACCATATATTTT. This gives the protein CASSSEDLSGNTIYF.

This chain joins TRBV19 and TRBJ2-5, with 13 bases identical to TRBD2. The CDR3 is made up of 18 amino acids. In germline, CDR1 is LNHDA, CDR2 SQIVND (reference sequence). V lost 6 bases and J lost 3; bases outside the gene matches: 13. CDR3 protein: CASRKLLAGGPKEETQYF. The CDR3 DNA reads TGTGCCAGTAGGAAATTACTAGCGGGAGGGCCAAAGGAAGAGACCCAGTACTTC.

This chain links TRBV7-9 with TRBJ1-2, with a possible D match to TRBD1 (6 bases). The V gene's germline CDR1 is SEHNR and CDR2 FQNEAQ (reference sequence). The CDR3 loop spans 17 amino acids. V gave up 2 bases and J gave up 1 base, with 17 bases separating them. This chain's CDR3 is CASSLMVGQGNNYGYTF. The CDR3 bases are TGTGCCAGCAGCTTAATGGTCGGGCAGGGGAATAACTATGGCTACACCTTC. Filled out from reference TRBV7-9 and TRBJ1-2, the complete variable domain reads DTGVSQNPRHKITKRGQNVTFRCDPISEHNRLYWYRQTLGQGPEFLTYFQNEAQLEKSRLLSDRFSAERPKGSFSTLEIQRTEQGDSAMYLCASSLMVGQGNNYGYTFGSGTRLTVV.

J is TRBJ2-1 and V is TRBV10-3, with 8 nucleotides matching TRBD2. The length of the CDR3 is 14 residues. V lost 7 bases and J lost 3; bases outside the gene matches: 5. Per germline, CDR1 ENHRY and CDR2 SYGVKD. The CDR3 sequence: CAIKDSGDYNEQFF. The CDR3 coding sequence is TGTGCCATCAAGGATAGCGGGGACTACAATGAGCAGTTCTTC.

J is TRBJ2-1 and V is TRBV29-1, with D possibly being TRBD1 (5 bases). V was cut by 5 bases and J by 0 bases, with 14 bases left in between. The CDR3 runs 15 residues. Germline CDR1 SQVTM, CDR2 ANQGSEA. The CDR3, as DNA: TGCAGCGTTCTCTTAGGGGCACCCTCCTACAATGAGCAGTTCTTC. Its protein is CSVLLGAPSYNEQFF.

This clone was observed a handful of times. The chain couples TRBV5-4 to TRBJ2-6, with TRBD1 matching over 7 bases. The CDR3 runs to 17 residues. The junction had 7 bases not matched to a gene; V was cut back by 0 bases and J by 4 bases. The germline V gene encodes CDR1 SGHNT and CDR2 YYREEE (reference sequence). CDR3 in amino acids: CASSLETGSLGANVLTF. The CDR3 DNA reads as TGTGCCAGCAGCTTGGAGACAGGGAGTTTGGGGGCCAACGTCCTGACTTTC.

The chain uses TRBV18 and TRBJ2-7; the D gene is possibly TRBD2 (7 bases). CDR1 and CDR2 (germline): KGHSH, LQKENI. The V and J ends lost 5 bases and 0 bases respectively, with 17 bases between them. CDR3 size: 16 residues. CDR3 sequence (DNA): TGTGCCAGCTCATCATACCCGGGGGGCATCTCCTACGAGCAGTACTTC. Amino acids: CASSSYPGGISYEQYF. Together with reference TRBV18 and TRBJ2-7, the CDR3 gives the full variable domain: NAGVMQNPRHLVRRRGQEARLRCSPMKGHSHVYWYRQLPEEGLKFMVYLQKENIIDESGMPKERFSAEFPKEGPSILRIQQVVRGDSAAYFCASSSYPGGISYEQYFGPGTRLTVT.

V is TRBV19 and J is TRBJ1-1; no clear D gene. The germline V gene has CDR1 LNHDA and CDR2 SQIVND (reference sequence). V was trimmed by 6 bases and J by 3 bases, leaving 17 bases between them. This CDR3 is 15 amino acids long. The CDR3 coding sequence is TGTGCCAGTAGGACTGCCGGGCTCCAGGACACTGAAGCTTTCTTT. This codes for CASRTAGLQDTEAFF.

The chain combines TRBV20-1 with TRBJ2-7, with D unclear. V dropped 6 bases and J dropped 7 bases, with 13 bases sitting between them. This CDR3 contains 11 residues. Per germline, CDR1 DFQATT and CDR2 SNEGSKA (reference sequence). The DNA of the CDR3 is TGCAGTGCCCCGAGATTGGCGGAGCAGTACTTC. Its protein is CSAPRLAEQYF.

The gene calls are TRBV2 and TRBJ1-1; D remains unclear. The V end was cut by 6 bases, the J end by 5 bases, with 13 bases between. Per germline, CDR1 SNHLY and CDR2 FYNNEI. The CDR3 sequence is 13 residues long. The CDR3 reads CASRSTEDTEAFF. DNA for the CDR3: TGTGCCAGCAGGTCTACGGAGGATACTGAAGCTTTCTTT. Full variable domain (remainder filled in from reference TRBV2 and TRBJ1-1): EPEVTQTPSHQVTQMGQEVILRCVPISNHLYFYWYRQILGQKVEFLVSFYNNEISEKSEIFDDQFSVERPDGSNFTLKIRSTKLEDSAMYFCASRSTEDTEAFFGQGTRLTVV.

The count of this clone is one. This sequence joins TRBV7-2 and TRBJ2-1, with D unclear. The CDR3 has 15 amino acids. Trimming shortened V by 2 bases and J by 11 bases, and 19 bases separated the two germline ends. Germline CDR1 and CDR2: SGHTA and FQGNSA. The DNA for the CDR3 is TGTGCCAGCAGCTTAAATGGCTACCCTACAATGAAGCAGTTCTTC. Protein: CASSLNGYPTMKQFF.

This clone is labeled as medium-sized. The CDR3 nucleotides read TGTGCCAGCAGCGTACGGCAGGTTCGGGTTAGGGGGAGTAAGTACGAGCAGTACTTC. This sequence encodes CASSVRQVRVRGSKYEQYF. The chain carries TRBV9 and TRBJ2-7; tentative D call: TRBD1 (6 bases). Germline lookup yields CDR1 SGDLS and CDR2 YYNGEE. V shed 1 base and J shed 4 bases, with 27 bases lying between them. CDR3 length equals 19 residues.

This clone occurred a few times. This chain joins TRBV7-6 and TRBJ1-3; TRBD1 might be the D (5 bases). Looked up from germline, CDR1 is SGHVS and CDR2 is FNYEAQ. Trimming pared 2 bases from V and 0 bases from J, leaving 8 bases between. CDR3 size: 15 residues. CDR3 residues: CASSLSQGSGNTIYF. In DNA form, the CDR3 reads TGTGCCAGCAGCTTAAGCCAGGGCTCTGGAAACACCATATATTTT. Combining the CDR3 with reference TRBV7-6 and TRBJ1-3 gives the whole variable domain GAGVSQSPRYKVTKRGQDVALRCDPISGHVSLYWYRQALGQGPEFLTYFNYEAQQDKSGLPNDRFSAERPEGSISTLTIQRTEQRDSAMYRCASSLSQGSGNTIYFGEGSWLTVV.

Only a few counts were recorded for this clone. CDR3 bases: TGTGCCAGCAGCTTAGGTGCACCATCAACTAATGAAAAACTGTTTTTT. It yields the protein CASSLGAPSTNEKLFF. The chain couples TRBV7-9 to TRBJ1-4; no definite D call. V was shortened by 1 base and J by 0 bases, with 9 bases between the two germline ends. Per germline, CDR1 SEHNR and CDR2 FQNEAQ (reference sequence). The CDR3 is 16 residues long.

CDR3 coding DNA: TGTGCCAGCAGTTTCCCAGGGACCTACGAGCAGTACTTC. It specifies CASSFPGTYEQYF. The chain combines TRBV28 with TRBJ2-7; a possible D gene is TRBD1 (5 bases). In germline, CDR1 is MDHEN, CDR2 SYDVKM. Trimming removed 3 bases at V and 2 bases at J, with 8 bases between. The CDR3 contains 13 residues.

The V call is TRBV2, the J call TRBJ2-2, with 9 bases matching TRBD2. The trim removed 6 bases at V and 4 bases at J, leaving 6 bases unmatched. CDR1 is SNHLY, CDR2 FYNNEI, per germline. CDR3 size: 15 residues. Here the CDR3 DNA reads TGTGCCAGCAGCGCAACTAGCGGGTTCACCGGGGAGCTGTTTTTT. Its protein is CASSATSGFTGELFF.

The rearrangement joins TRBV11-3 to TRBJ2-2; D is possibly TRBD1 or TRBD2 (5 bases each). CDR1 is SGHNT and CDR2 is YENEEA in the germline V gene. The CDR3 length is 14 residues. Trimming removed 3 bases at V and 5 bases at J, with 10 bases between. The CDR3 sequence is CASSLGRRTGELFF. Written as DNA, the CDR3 is TGTGCCAGCAGCTTGGGACGGCGGACCGGGGAGCTGTTTTTT.

The gene calls are TRBV3-1 (or the pseudogene TRBV3-2) and TRBJ2-1; weak D call: TRBD2 (5 bases). Germline-derived CDR1 and CDR2 are LGHDT and YNNKEL (reference sequence). The germline V and J ends were trimmed by 1 base and 4 bases, with 17 bases remaining between them. The length of the CDR3 is 17 residues. In DNA, the CDR3 is TGTGCCAGCAGCCAAGTACCGTCAGCTAGCAGGTACAATGAGCAGTTCTTC. Translation: CASSQVPSASRYNEQFF.

The V gene is TRBV14, the J gene TRBJ2-7; D ambiguous. CDR1 and CDR2 from the germline V gene are SGHDN and FVKESK. The ends were cut back, 6 bases at V and 6 bases at J, with 12 bases in the middle. The CDR3 covers 12 residues. As DNA, the CDR3 is TGTGCCAGCAGAAGTGGCTACAGCGAGCAGTACTTC. It is translated as CASRSGYSEQYF. Drawing the rest from reference TRBV14 and TRBJ2-7, the complete variable domain is EAGVTQFPSHSVIEKGQTVTLRCDPISGHDNLYWYRRVMGKEIKFLLHFVKESKQDESGMPNNRFLAERTGGTYSTLKVQPAELEDSGVYFCASRSGYSEQYFGPGTRLTVT.

The chain carries TRBV28 and TRBJ2-3; no definite D call. The CDR3 is made up of 12 amino acids. V was clipped by 6 bases and J by 4 bases, with 8 bases between them. CDR1 is MDHEN and CDR2 is SYDVKM in the germline V gene. DNA of the CDR3: TGTGCCAGCAGCCTTCCCTCAGATACGCAGTATTTT. This gives the protein CASSLPSDTQYF. The full variable domain, with the rest looked up from reference TRBV28 and TRBJ2-3, is DVKVTQSSRYLVKRTGEKVFLECVQDMDHENMFWYRQDPGLGLRLIYFSYDVKMKEKGDIPEGYSVSREKKERFSLILESASTNQTSMYLCASSLPSDTQYFGPGTRLTVL.

The chain employs TRBV2 and TRBJ1-4, with D maybe TRBD1 (5 bases). The CDR3 consists of 14 residues. Germline V lookup: CDR1 SNHLY, CDR2 FYNNEI. Trimming shortened V by 7 bases and J by 1 base, and 10 bases separated the two germline ends. The CDR3 DNA reads as TGTGCCAGCATAAGAGACAGAACTAATGAAAAACTGTTTTTT. Its translation is CASIRDRTNEKLFF.

V is TRBV5-4 and J is TRBJ2-1; 8 bases map to TRBD1. The CDR3 totals 16 residues. Germline values: CDR1 SGHNT, CDR2 YYREEE (reference sequence). The V gene end was trimmed by 0 bases and the J gene end by 9 bases; junction bases not matched to a gene: 11. The CDR3 region is CASSLVSGQGTGEQFF. The CDR3 DNA sequence: TGTGCCAGCAGCTTGGTATCCGGACAGGGAACGGGTGAGCAGTTCTTC.

The gene calls are TRBV29-1 and TRBJ2-1; 8 positions match TRBD2. V shed 4 bases and J 8 bases; nucleotides not matched to a gene: 10. The CDR3 has 14 amino acids. The germline V gene has CDR1 SQVTM and CDR2 ANQGSEA. CDR3 sequence reads: CSVALTGGVDEQFF. CDR3 DNA: TGCAGCGTTGCGCTCACGGGGGGGGTGGATGAGCAGTTCTTC.

This sequence joins TRBV5-6 and TRBJ1-5, with D unresolved. Deletions cut 0 bases from V and 4 bases from J, with 11 bases between. The CDR3 totals 15 residues. Germline V gene sequence: CDR1 SGHDT, CDR2 YYEEEE. The CDR3 reads CASSLGWGMNQPQHF. The CDR3, as DNA: TGTGCCAGCAGCTTGGGCTGGGGTATGAATCAGCCCCAGCATTTT. The full variable domain, in which reference TRBV5-6 and TRBJ1-5 provide the parts outside the CDR3, is DAGVTQSPTHLIKTRGQQVTLRCSPKSGHDTVSWYQQALGQGPQFIFQYYEEEERQRGNFPDRFSGHQFPNYSSELNVNALLLGDSALYLCASSLGWGMNQPQHFGDGTRLSIL.

The genes are TRBV10-2 and TRBJ2-7, with D unresolved. Germline V gene sequence: CDR1 WSHSY, CDR2 SAAADI. Trimming took off 2 bases at V and 4 bases at J, with 12 bases between the two ends. This CDR3 spans 14 amino acids. CDR3 in DNA: TGCGCCAGCAGTGAGGACCCTGCGGAGTACGAGCAGTACTTC. Protein sequence: CASSEDPAEYEQYF.

This clone was seen a single time. The V call is TRBV6-5, the J call TRBJ1-5; a possible D gene is TRBD1 (5 bases). Trimming stripped 0 bases from V and 7 bases from J, with 10 bases between. The CDR3 covers 14 residues. Germline CDR1 MNHEY, CDR2 SVGAGI. CDR3 DNA: TGTGCCAGCAGTTACTCTTCGGGGGAGCAGCCCCAGCATTTT. Protein sequence: CASSYSSGEQPQHF.